The 3 T cell receptor beta chains below all came from one sample that was sequenced in a study of molecular identifiers for immune sequencing clone quantification. TCRdb re-called the PCR reads through MiXCR, storing one row per CDR3 protein. The repertoire holds about 510,000 distinct CDR3 sequences, with 20% to 25% as singletons. Sequencing was done on a sample of naive CD8+ T cells from blood, with Jurkat cell RNA spiked in. The sample's subset: FACS-sorted CD8+CD4-CCR7+CD45RA+ naive T cells. The receptors here all came from a human donor in good health. Some libraries in this study had Jurkat cell RNA spiked in.

This clonotype came up many times. The gene calls are TRBV16 and TRBJ2-5; D ambiguous. Germline CDR1 KGHSY, CDR2 FQNENV. This CDR3 has 14 residues. The V end lost 0 bases, the J end lost 0 bases, and 5 bases lay between the germline ends. CDR3 sequence (DNA): TGTGCCAGCAGCCAATCTGCTTACCAAGAGACCCAGTACTTC. As protein: CASSQSAYQETQYF.

The chain combines TRBV4-2 with TRBJ2-3; D is undetermined. The V gene lost 4 bases and the J gene lost 0 bases, with 14 bases spanning the gap. Per the germline V gene, CDR1 is LGHNA and CDR2 is YNFKEQ. The CDR3 has 16 residues. The CDR3 here is CASSPLNYPSTDTQYF. CDR3 bases: TGTGCCAGCAGCCCCCTAAACTACCCTAGCACAGATACGCAGTATTTT.

This clonotype has a count of ten or more. The V call is TRBV7-2, the J call TRBJ2-3; TRBD2 agrees at 13 bases. J lost 0 bases, V lost 5 bases, and 5 bases had no gene match. The CDR3 covers 17 residues. Looked up from germline, CDR1 is SGHTA and CDR2 is FQGNSA. The CDR3 loop reads CASSMGLAGTSTDTQYF. The CDR3 region has the DNA TGTGCCAGCAGCATGGGACTAGCGGGAACTAGCACAGATACGCAGTATTTT. Drawing the rest from reference TRBV7-2 and TRBJ2-3, the complete variable domain is GAGVSQSPSNKVTEKGKDVELRCDPISGHTALYWYRQSLGQGLEFLIYFQGNSAPDKSGLPSDRFSAERTGGSVSTLTIQRTQQEDSAVYLCASSMGLAGTSTDTQYFGPGTRLTVL.